The T cell receptor (beta chain) under discussion was sequenced for a study of early T cells in non-severe SARS-CoV-2 infection. This clonotype was recorded a few times. TCRdb used MiXCR to reprocess the 5' RACE reads, holding one entry per CDR3 protein. The repertoire holds fewer than 80,000 distinct CDR3 sequences, with 8% to 9% as singletons. The J segment lost 9 bases and the V segment lost 1 base, leaving 2 bases of the junction unmatched. The germline V gene encodes CDR1 MNHNS and CDR2 SASEGT. The CDR3 is 12 amino acids. This chain joins TRBV6-1 and TRBJ2-7; 8 positions match TRBD2. The sample consisted of whole blood, taken at baseline. The TCR comes from an adult who was a healthcare worker with PCR-confirmed SARS-CoV-2 infection or an uninfected control (not recorded which). The CDR3 sequence is CASSEGLATQYF. Written as DNA, the CDR3 is TGTGCCAGCAGTGAAGGACTAGCGACGCAGTACTTC.